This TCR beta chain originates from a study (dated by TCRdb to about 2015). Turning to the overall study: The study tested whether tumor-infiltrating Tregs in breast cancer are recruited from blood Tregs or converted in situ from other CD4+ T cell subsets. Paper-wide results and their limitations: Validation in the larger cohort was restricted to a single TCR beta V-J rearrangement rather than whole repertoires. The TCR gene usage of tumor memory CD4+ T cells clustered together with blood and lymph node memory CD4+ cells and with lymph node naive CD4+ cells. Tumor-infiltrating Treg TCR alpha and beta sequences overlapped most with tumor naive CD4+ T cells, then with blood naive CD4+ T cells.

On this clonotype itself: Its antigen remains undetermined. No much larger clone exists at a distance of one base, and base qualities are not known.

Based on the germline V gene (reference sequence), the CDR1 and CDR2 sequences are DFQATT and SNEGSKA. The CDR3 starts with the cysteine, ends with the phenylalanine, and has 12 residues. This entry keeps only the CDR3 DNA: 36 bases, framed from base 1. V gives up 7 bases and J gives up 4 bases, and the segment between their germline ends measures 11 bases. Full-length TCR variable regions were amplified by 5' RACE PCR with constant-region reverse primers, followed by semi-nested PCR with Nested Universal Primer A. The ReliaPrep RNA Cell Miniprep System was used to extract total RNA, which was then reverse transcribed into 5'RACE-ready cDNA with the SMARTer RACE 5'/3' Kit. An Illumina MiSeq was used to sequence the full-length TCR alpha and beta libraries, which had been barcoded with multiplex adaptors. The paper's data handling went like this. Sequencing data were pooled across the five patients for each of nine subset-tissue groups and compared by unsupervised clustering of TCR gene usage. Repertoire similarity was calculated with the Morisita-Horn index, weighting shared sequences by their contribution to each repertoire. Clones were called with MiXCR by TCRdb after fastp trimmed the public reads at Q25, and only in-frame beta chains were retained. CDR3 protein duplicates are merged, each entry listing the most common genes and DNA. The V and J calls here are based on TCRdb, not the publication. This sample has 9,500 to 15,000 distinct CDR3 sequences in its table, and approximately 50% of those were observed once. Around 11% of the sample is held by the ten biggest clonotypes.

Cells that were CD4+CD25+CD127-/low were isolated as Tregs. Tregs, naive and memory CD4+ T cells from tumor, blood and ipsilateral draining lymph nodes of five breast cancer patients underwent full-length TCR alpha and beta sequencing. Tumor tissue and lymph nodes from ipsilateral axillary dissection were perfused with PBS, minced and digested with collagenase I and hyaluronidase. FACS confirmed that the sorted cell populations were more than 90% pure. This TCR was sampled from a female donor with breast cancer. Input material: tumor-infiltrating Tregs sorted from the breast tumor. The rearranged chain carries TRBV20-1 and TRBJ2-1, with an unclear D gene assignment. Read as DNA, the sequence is TGCAGTGTGTCTCCCTTTTACAATGAGCAGTTCTTC. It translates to CSVSPFYNEQFF.